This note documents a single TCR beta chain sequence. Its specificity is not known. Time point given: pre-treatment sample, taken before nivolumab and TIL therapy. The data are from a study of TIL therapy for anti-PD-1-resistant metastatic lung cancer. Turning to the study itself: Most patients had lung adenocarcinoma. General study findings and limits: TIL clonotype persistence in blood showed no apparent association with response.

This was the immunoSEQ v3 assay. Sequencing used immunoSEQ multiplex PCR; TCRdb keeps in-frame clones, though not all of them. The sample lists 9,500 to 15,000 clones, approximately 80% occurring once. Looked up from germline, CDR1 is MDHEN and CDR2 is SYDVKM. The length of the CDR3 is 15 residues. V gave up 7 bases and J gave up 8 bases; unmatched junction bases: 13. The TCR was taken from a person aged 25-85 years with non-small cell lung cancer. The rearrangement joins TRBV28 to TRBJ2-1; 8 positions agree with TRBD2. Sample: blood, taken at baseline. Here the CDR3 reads CASTNRQLAGDEQFF. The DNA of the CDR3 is TGTGCCAGCACCAACCGCCAGCTAGCGGGTGATGAGCAGTTCTTC.